These 13 T cell receptor beta chains share one sample of origin, sequenced in a study of blood T cell repertoires in COVID-19. Method: immunoSEQ multiplex PCR; TCRdb's copy keeps in-frame clones and lacks some. The top ten clones hold about 0.8% of a sample with approximately 290,000 clones, around nine tenths of them seen once. The sequenced sample consisted of peripheral blood. The receptors come from a man aged 25-40 years with acute or convalescent COVID-19.

The rearrangement links TRBV28 to TRBJ1-3, with TRBD1 as a possible D gene (5 bases). Germline V gene lookup returns CDR1 MDHEN and CDR2 SYDVKM. Trimming took 7 bases from V and 0 from J, leaving 13 bases between them. The CDR3 has 15 residues. CDR3 sequence: CASTTLDSSGNTIYF. As DNA, the CDR3 is TGTGCCAGCACCACCCTAGACAGCTCTGGAAACACCATATATTTT.

This clone occurred once. The genes are TRBV18 and TRBJ1-4; D may be TRBD1 (5 bases). The V gene's germline CDR1 is KGHSH and CDR2 LQKENI. Trimming removed 6 bases from V and 4 bases from J, with 9 bases in between. The CDR3 runs to 13 residues. In DNA, the CDR3 is TGTGCCAGCTCGGTAGGACATAATGAAAAACTGTTTTTT. Translation gives CASSVGHNEKLFF.

J is TRBJ1-2 and V is TRBV11-2, with D possibly being TRBD1 (5 bases). The germline V gene has CDR1 SGHAT and CDR2 FQNNGV. The germline V and J ends were trimmed by 8 bases and 8 bases, with 21 bases remaining between them. The CDR3 length is 14 residues. CDR3 coding DNA: TGTGCCAGCCGTCCTTGGGGCGCCCAGCAAGGCTACACCTTC. Amino acids: CASRPWGAQQGYTF.

The CDR3 DNA reads TGTGCTAGTGGTAACAGACTAGCGGGGGCCCCGCGGAGCACCGGGGAGCTGTTTTTT. This gives the protein CASGNRLAGAPRSTGELFF. The genes are TRBV12-5 and TRBJ2-2, with 12 positions matching TRBD2. Unmatched junction bases numbered 14, after V lost 5 bases and J lost 4 bases. The CDR3 extends over 19 amino acids. In germline, CDR1 is LGHNT, CDR2 FRNRAP.

V and J are TRBV12-5 and TRBJ1-4; a possible D gene is TRBD1 (6 bases). Trimming shortened V by 0 bases and J by 1 base, and 9 bases separated the two germline ends. The CDR3 length is 16 residues. CDR1 and CDR2 (germline): LGHNT, FRNRAP. CDR3 coding DNA: TGTGCTAGTGGTTTGGTACAGGGCGGAACTAATGAAAAACTGTTTTTT. Its protein is CASGLVQGGTNEKLFF. Complete variable domain (other parts from reference TRBV12-5 and TRBJ1-4): DARVTQTPRHKVTEMGQEVTMRCQPILGHNTVFWYRQTMMQGLELLAYFRNRAPLDDSGMPKDRFSAEMPDATLATLKIQPSEPRDSAVYFCASGLVQGGTNEKLFFGSGTQLSVL.

The rearrangement links TRBV21-1 to TRBJ1-1. TRBV21-1 is assigned pseudogene status. The CDR3 length is 15 residues. The CDR3 loop is CASSKWRRENTEAFF. For the CDR3, the DNA is TGTGCCAGCAGCAAATGGCGCCGGGAGAACACTGAAGCTTTCTTT.

The chain combines TRBV30 with TRBJ2-3, with 8 positions matching TRBD1. The CDR3 has 14 amino acids. V shed 0 bases, J shed 1 base, and the junction held 0 bases outside the gene matches. Germline values: CDR1 GTSNPN, CDR2 SVGIG (reference sequence). The CDR3 reads CAWSVGQGTDTQYF. CDR3 in DNA: TGTGCCTGGAGTGTGGGACAGGGCACAGATACGCAGTATTTT.

V and J are TRBV24-1 and TRBJ2-1; D gene uncertain. V was pared by 6 bases and J by 1 base, with 3 bases between. Looked up from germline, CDR1 is KGHDR and CDR2 is SFDVKD. The CDR3 runs 12 residues. CDR3 nucleotides: TGTGCCACCAGTTCATCCTACAATGAGCAGTTCTTC. Amino acid sequence: CATSSSYNEQFF.

This chain links TRBV30 with TRBJ2-2, with a tentative D call TRBD2 (6 bases). The germline CDR1 and CDR2 sequences are GTSNPN and SVGIG (reference sequence). Trimming took 3 bases from V and 2 from J, leaving 10 bases between them. This CDR3 is 14 amino acids long. This CDR3 reads CAWRGLLNTGELFF. In nucleotides, the CDR3 is TGTGCCTGGAGGGGACTCCTCAACACCGGGGAGCTGTTTTTT.

The V call is TRBV28, the J call TRBJ1-2; 7 bases are shared with TRBD1. The germline V gene has CDR1 MDHEN and CDR2 SYDVKM. The CDR3 has 10 residues. The chain's CDR3 is CASWGQGVTF. Here the CDR3 DNA reads TGTGCTTCGTGGGGGCAGGGGGTCACCTTC.

This clone has just a few counts. This chain connects TRBV4-2 to TRBJ2-7, with 9 bases fitting TRBD2. The germline CDR1 and CDR2 sequences are LGHNA and YNFKEQ. The V gene end was trimmed by 1 base and the J gene end by 3 bases; junction bases not matched to a gene: 4. CDR3 size: 15 residues. The CDR3 protein is CASSQVLAGFYEQYF. The CDR3 coding sequence is TGTGCCAGCAGCCAAGTTCTAGCGGGGTTCTACGAGCAGTACTTC.

The chain combines TRBV5-4 with TRBJ2-7; D call uncertain. Trimming stripped 2 bases from V and 1 base from J, with 7 bases between. This CDR3 has 13 amino acids. Germline V lookup: CDR1 SGHNT, CDR2 YYREEE (reference sequence). The CDR3, as DNA: TGTGCCAGCAGCTTTTACAGATCCTACGAGCAGTACTTC. Its translation is CASSFYRSYEQYF.

The sample holds one count of this clone. The V and J genes are TRBV9 and TRBJ2-5; 10 bases are shared with TRBD2. This CDR3 has 15 residues. Looked up from germline, CDR1 is SGDLS and CDR2 is YYNGEE. The trim removed 0 bases at V and 5 bases at J, leaving 4 bases unmatched. The CDR3 sequence: CASSVGLAGGETQYF. CDR3 DNA: TGTGCCAGCAGCGTAGGTTTAGCGGGAGGTGAGACCCAGTACTTC.